Below are 27 T cell receptor beta chains sequenced from a single sample in a study of STAT5B mutations in CD4+ large granular lymphocyte leukemia. Measured with immunoSEQ multiplex PCR; TCRdb has only the in-frame clones, and not every one. Of 40,000 to 45,000 clones detected, approximately 84% appear once; the ten largest clones hold 0.35%. Sequencing input: CD4+ T cells from blood buffy coats. These TCRs come from a human donor in good health.

The CDR3 DNA follows: TGTGCCAGCAGTTTATCTCTCAGCTCTGGGGCCAACGTCCTGACTTTC. It codes for CASSLSLSSGANVLTF. The chain carries TRBV28 and TRBJ2-6; no reliable D call. The length of the CDR3 is 16 residues. Germline assignment: CDR1 MDHEN and CDR2 SYDVKM. Trimming removed 1 base from V and 0 bases from J, with 7 bases in between. The complete variable domain, with remaining parts taken from reference TRBV28 and TRBJ2-6, reads DVKVTQSSRYLVKRTGEKVFLECVQDMDHENMFWYRQDPGLGLRLIYFSYDVKMKEKGDIPEGYSVSREKKERFSLILESASTNQTSMYLCASSLSLSSGANVLTFGAGSRLTVL.

This clone was recorded only once. The genes are TRBV6-6 and TRBJ1-2; 9 bases are a match to TRBD1. After removal of 5 bases from V and 8 bases from J, the junction contained 6 bases not matched to a gene. CDR3 length: 13 amino acids. Germline V gives CDR1 MNHNY, CDR2 SVGAGI (reference sequence). For the CDR3, the DNA is TGTGCCAGCAGTCACACAGGGGGCTTCGGCTACACCTTC. As protein: CASSHTGGFGYTF.

J is TRBJ1-1 and V is TRBV11-3; D remains ambiguous. The CDR3 is 13 amino acids. V gave up 2 bases and J gave up 1 base, with 5 bases separating them. Per the germline V gene, CDR1 is SGHNT and CDR2 is YENEEA. This chain's CDR3 is CASSLRPNTEAFF. The CDR3 nucleotides are TGTGCCAGCAGCTTAAGGCCGAACACTGAAGCTTTCTTT.

This clone was observed a few times. The chain has TRBV9 and TRBJ1-2; 8 bases map to TRBD1. Germline V CDR1 and CDR2: SGDLS, YYNGEE. Unmatched junction bases numbered 6, after V lost 3 bases and J lost 2 bases. The CDR3 covers 15 residues. The CDR3 nucleotides read TGTGCCAGCAGCGCCCAGACAGGGGCGAACTATGGCTACACCTTC. Its protein is CASSAQTGANYGYTF.

This clone was observed a handful of times. The V and J genes are TRBV7-9 and TRBJ1-5; D ambiguous. Germline-derived CDR1 and CDR2 are SEHNR and FQNEAQ (reference sequence). V was clipped by 4 bases and J by 5 bases, with 9 bases between them. The CDR3 is made up of 13 amino acids. The CDR3 DNA is TGTGCCAGCAGCTCCACTTTGGATCAGCCCCAGCATTTT. Encoded protein: CASSSTLDQPQHF. The entire variable domain, with the rest obtained from reference TRBV7-9 and TRBJ1-5, is as follows: DTGVSQNPRHKITKRGQNVTFRCDPISEHNRLYWYRQTLGQGPEFLTYFQNEAQLEKSRLLSDRFSAERPKGSFSTLEIQRTEQGDSAMYLCASSSTLDQPQHFGDGTRLSIL.

This chain uses TRBV20-1 with TRBJ1-2, with unresolved D. The germline V and J ends were trimmed by 3 bases and 8 bases, with 10 bases remaining between them. From germline, CDR1 is DFQATT and CDR2 SNEGSKA (reference sequence). This CDR3 has 11 residues. As DNA, the CDR3 is TGCAGTGCTAGTCAAAGAGACGGCTACACCTTC. Translated, it gives CSASQRDGYTF.

This chain joins TRBV9 and TRBJ2-5; D remains ambiguous. The germline CDR1 and CDR2 sequences are SGDLS and YYNGEE. Trimming left V 4 bases short and J 1 base short, with 14 bases between. The CDR3 length is 15 residues. In DNA form, the CDR3 reads TGTGCCAGCAGCCCCCACAGCTCGAGCCAAGAGACCCAGTACTTC. This sequence encodes CASSPHSSSQETQYF. Filled out from reference TRBV9 and TRBJ2-5, the complete variable domain reads DSGVTQTPKHLITATGQRVTLRCSPRSGDLSVYWYQQSLDQGLQFLIQYYNGEERAKGNILERFSAQQFPDLHSELNLSSLELGDSALYFCASSPHSSSQETQYFGPGTRLLVL.

The V and J genes are TRBV4-2 and TRBJ1-1, with D perhaps matching TRBD1 (5 bases). Per the germline V gene, CDR1 is LGHNA and CDR2 is YNFKEQ. There are 13 residues in the CDR3. The V gene lost 5 bases and the J gene lost 3 bases, with 10 bases spanning the gap. DNA for the CDR3: TGTGCCAGCAGCGCATTACAGGACACTGAAGCTTTCTTT. This gives the protein CASSALQDTEAFF.

This clone was detected only once. V is TRBV5-1 and J is TRBJ2-1; 10 bases are shared with TRBD1. CDR1 and CDR2 (germline): SGHRS, YFSETQ. The CDR3 consists of 17 residues. The J segment lost 8 bases and the V segment lost 5 bases, leaving 16 bases of the junction unmatched. The CDR3 DNA reads TGCGCCAGCAGTCCCCGTTTAGGGACAGGGGAGGACTATGAGCAGTTCTTC. Translating it yields CASSPRLGTGEDYEQFF.

The V call is TRBV14, the J call TRBJ1-5; D gene unclear. This CDR3 has 15 amino acids. V was shortened by 4 bases and J by 2 bases, with 12 bases between the two germline ends. Germline V lookup: CDR1 SGHDN, CDR2 FVKESK. The CDR3 sequence is CASSLGPGGNQPQHF. CDR3 bases: TGTGCCAGCAGCCTTGGTCCGGGTGGCAATCAGCCCCAGCATTTT.

The J gene is TRBJ1-2, the V gene TRBV2, with D possibly being TRBD1 (6 bases). This CDR3 contains 12 residues. V was trimmed by 5 bases and J by 8 bases, leaving 12 bases between them. Germline V gives CDR1 SNHLY, CDR2 FYNNEI. Here the CDR3 DNA reads TGTGCCAGCAGTACAACAGGGTACGGCTACACCTTC. Protein product: CASSTTGYGYTF.

This clone occurred a few times. At one end the junction does not follow the germline gene, possibly because of a read error. The V and J genes are TRBV7-2 and TRBJ2-6; TRBD1 matches at 8 bases. CDR3 length: 16 residues. CDR1 is SGHTA, CDR2 FQGNSA, per germline. CDR3 bases: TGTGCCAGCAGCCTAGCAGGGGGCGCTGGGGCCAACGTCCTGACTTTC. This codes for CASSLAGGAGANVLTF.

The chain joins TRBV5-8 to TRBJ2-3; D remains ambiguous. The germline V gene has CDR1 SGHTS and CDR2 YDEGEE. The V end lost 3 bases, the J end lost 6 bases, and 11 bases lay between the germline ends. This CDR3 has 13 amino acids. This CDR3 is CASSSLPSDTQYF. CDR3 sequence (DNA): TGTGCCAGCAGCTCCCTCCCCTCGGATACGCAGTATTTT.

This chain uses TRBV30 with TRBJ1-2, with TRBD1 matching over 10 bases. From germline, CDR1 is GTSNPN and CDR2 SVGIG (reference sequence). The ends lost 5 bases at V and 3 bases at J; junction bases unmatched: 18. The CDR3 extends over 18 amino acids. CDR3: CAWSSPRDRGEGDYGYTF. The DNA of the CDR3 is TGTGCCTGGTCCTCCCCCCGGGACAGGGGAGAAGGGGACTATGGCTACACCTTC.

This clone appeared a single time. The CDR3 protein is CASSQAGRHNEQFF. CDR3 DNA sequence: TGCGCCAGCAGCCAAGCGGGCAGACACAATGAGCAGTTCTTC. The chain employs TRBV4-1 and TRBJ2-1; D is uncertain. V lost 1 base and J 5 bases, leaving 9 bases between the germline ends. Germline values: CDR1 MGHRA, CDR2 YSYEKL. This CDR3 is 14 amino acids long.

This chain links TRBV18 with TRBJ1-1; D is uncertain. CDR3 size: 16 residues. V gave up 1 base and J gave up 1 base, with 13 bases separating them. Germline V lookup: CDR1 KGHSH, CDR2 LQKENI. CDR3 nucleotides: TGTGCCAGCTCACCACGATTAACAGACACGAACACTGAAGCTTTCTTT. Protein product: CASSPRLTDTNTEAFF.

The chain links TRBV5-1 to TRBJ1-1; possibly TRBD1 for D (5 bases). Germline loops: CDR1 SGHRS, CDR2 YFSETQ. The CDR3 has 13 residues. V was shortened by 4 bases and J by 4 bases, with 11 bases between the two germline ends. The CDR3 sequence: CASSVGVGTEAFF. As DNA, the CDR3 is TGCGCCAGCAGCGTGGGGGTCGGCACTGAAGCTTTCTTT.

The chain combines TRBV6-5 with TRBJ1-6; no firm D call. The germline V and J ends were trimmed by 3 bases and 14 bases, with 17 bases remaining between them. Germline V gives CDR1 MNHEY, CDR2 SVGAGI. This CDR3 contains 14 residues. The CDR3 sequence is CASSYEQSDFSLHF. CDR3 nucleotide sequence: TGTGCCAGCAGTTATGAGCAGTCAGACTTTTCCCTCCACTTT.

V is TRBV28 and J is TRBJ2-2, with D tentatively TRBD1 (5 bases). CDR3 length equals 15 residues. CDR1 and CDR2 (germline): MDHEN, SYDVKM. Trimming stripped 7 bases from V and 0 bases from J, with 12 bases between. In DNA form, the CDR3 reads TGTGCCAGCAAATCGGTAGGGGCGAACACCGGGGAGCTGTTTTTT. Translation: CASKSVGANTGELFF.

This clone has a single count. This chain connects TRBV6-5 to TRBJ1-5; 7 nucleotides match TRBD1. Germline-derived CDR1 and CDR2 are MNHEY and SVGAGI. V lost 6 bases and J lost 5; bases outside the gene matches: 10. The CDR3 loop spans 15 amino acids. The CDR3 loop reads CASSQGGGMDQPQHF. The CDR3 DNA reads as TGTGCCAGCAGCCAGGGGGGGGGTATGGATCAGCCCCAGCATTTT.

This clone occurred a few times. This chain joins TRBV27 and TRBJ1-2; D not resolved. Per germline, CDR1 MNHEY and CDR2 SMNVEV (reference sequence). The CDR3 has 15 residues. Trimming cost V 0 bases and J 5 bases, with 13 bases left between them. CDR3 loop: CASSLSVEGRYGYTF. The CDR3 region has the DNA TGTGCCAGCAGTTTATCTGTTGAAGGGCGTTATGGCTACACCTTC.

V usage is TRBV15 and J usage is TRBJ2-7; the match to TRBD1 covers 10 bases. With V trimmed by 8 bases and J by 4 bases, 5 bases remained unmatched. CDR1 is LNHNV, CDR2 YYDKDF, per germline (reference sequence). This CDR3 region has 13 residues. Here the CDR3 DNA reads TGTGCCACCGGCCGGGACAGGGGTTACGAGCAGTACTTC. Its translation: CATGRDRGYEQYF.

The V gene is TRBV7-6, the J gene TRBJ2-2; possibly TRBD2 for D (5 bases). V lost 5 bases to trimming and J lost 3 bases, with 16 bases between them. This CDR3 region has 16 residues. Germline CDR1 is SGHVS and CDR2 is FNYEAQ. In DNA, the CDR3 is TGTGCCAGCAGCCAATCTTTTTCGAGGGACACCGGGGAGCTGTTTTTT. This sequence encodes CASSQSFSRDTGELFF.

The gene calls are TRBV5-6 and TRBJ1-2; weak D call: TRBD1 (5 bases). Trimming stripped 5 bases from V and 4 bases from J, with 15 bases between. The germline gives CDR1 SGHDT, CDR2 YYEEEE. This CDR3 region has 14 residues. The CDR3 nucleotides are TGTGCCAGCAGTGGCGCGAGGGGCCGCTATGGCTACACCTTC. It codes for CASSGARGRYGYTF. The variable domain in full, completed from reference TRBV5-6 and TRBJ1-2, reads DAGVTQSPTHLIKTRGQQVTLRCSPKSGHDTVSWYQQALGQGPQFIFQYYEEEERQRGNFPDRFSGHQFPNYSSELNVNALLLGDSALYLCASSGARGRYGYTFGSGTRLTVV.

The V call is TRBV4-1, the J call TRBJ1-1, with TRBD1 matching 10 bases. V lost 4 bases and J lost 7; bases outside the gene matches: 9. Germline CDR1 is MGHRA and CDR2 is YSYEKL. The CDR3 runs to 15 residues. The CDR3 reads CASSRGQGDSFEAFF. The CDR3 DNA is TGCGCCAGCAGCCGAGGACAGGGGGATTCGTTTGAAGCTTTCTTT.

CDR3 in amino acids: CASDPTVTSYEQYF. The DNA for the CDR3 is TGTGCCAGCGACCCGACGGTAACCTCCTACGAGCAGTACTTC. This chain uses TRBV2 with TRBJ2-7; no firm D call. Per the germline V gene, CDR1 is SNHLY and CDR2 is FYNNEI. Trimming removed 8 bases from V and 0 bases from J, with 14 bases in between. The CDR3 extends over 14 amino acids.

As concerns this clone: Distinct nucleotide sequences in the sample also encode this CDR3. The chain has TRBV19 and TRBJ1-3, with no clear D. The CDR3 runs 14 residues. Trimming left V 3 bases short and J 0 bases short, with 6 bases between. Per germline, CDR1 LNHDA and CDR2 SQIVND (reference sequence). CDR3 nucleotide sequence: TGTGCCAGTAGTATCGGTAGCTCTGGAAACACCATATATTTT. Its translation is CASSIGSSGNTIYF. Drawing the rest from reference TRBV19 and TRBJ1-3, the complete variable domain is DGGITQSPKYLFRKEGQNVTLSCEQNLNHDAMYWYRQDPGQGLRLIYYSQIVNDFQKGDIAEGYSVSREKKESFPLTVTSAQKNPTAFYLCASSIGSSGNTIYFGEGSWLTVV.